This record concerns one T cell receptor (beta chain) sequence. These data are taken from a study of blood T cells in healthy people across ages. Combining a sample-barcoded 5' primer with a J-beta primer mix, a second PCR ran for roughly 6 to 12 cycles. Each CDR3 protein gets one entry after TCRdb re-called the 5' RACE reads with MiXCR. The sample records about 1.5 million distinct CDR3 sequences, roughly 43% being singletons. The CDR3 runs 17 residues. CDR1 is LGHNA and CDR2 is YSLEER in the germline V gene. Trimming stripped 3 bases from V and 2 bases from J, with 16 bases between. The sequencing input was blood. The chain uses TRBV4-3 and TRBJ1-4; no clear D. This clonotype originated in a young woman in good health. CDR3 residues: CASSHLGRRVTNEKLFF. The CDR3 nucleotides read TGCGCCAGCAGCCACCTTGGACGACGGGTCACTAATGAAAAACTGTTTTTT.